The 9 T cell receptor beta chains listed next were all sequenced from one sample in a study of chemoradiotherapy in HPV16-positive cancers. Sequenced by immunoSEQ multiplex PCR; TCRdb stores in-frame clones only, minus some. The sample yields approximately 58,000 clones, 90% seen once. This material consisted of blood, taken from a patient who underwent chemoradiotherapy. These TCRs come from a human donor with HPV-associated anogenital cancer.

J is TRBJ2-5 and V is TRBV18, with 7 bases that match TRBD2. The CDR3 has 13 residues. Germline CDR1 and CDR2: KGHSH and LQKENI. The V segment lost 4 bases and the J segment 5 bases; nucleotides outside the gene matches: 4. The CDR3 loop is CASSRGREETQYF. CDR3 bases: TGTGCCAGCTCACGAGGGAGGGAGGAGACCCAGTACTTC.

The chain links TRBV30 to TRBJ2-4, with D possibly TRBD2 on 7 matching bases. Germline-derived CDR1 and CDR2 are GTSNPN and SVGIG (reference sequence). CDR3 length: 15 residues. V gave up 1 base and J gave up 0 bases, with 10 bases separating them. CDR3 sequence (DNA): TGTGCCTGGAGTGCGGGGGGCCCAGCCAAAAACATTCAGTACTTC. Translation: CAWSAGGPAKNIQYF.

The rearrangement uses TRBV29-1 and TRBJ2-3; D unclear. Trimming left V 7 bases short and J 3 bases short, with 11 bases between. Per germline, CDR1 SQVTM and CDR2 ANQGSEA. This CDR3 comprises 12 residues. CDR3 in DNA: TGCAGCGCCGCGTCGCGGACAGATACGCAGTATTTT. This sequence encodes CSAASRTDTQYF.

The rearrangement joins TRBV5-1 to TRBJ2-3; D perhaps matches TRBD1 (6 bases). This CDR3 comprises 12 residues. Germline V lookup: CDR1 SGHRS, CDR2 YFSETQ. The V gene lost 3 bases and the J gene lost 6 bases, with 8 bases spanning the gap. CDR3 DNA sequence: TGCGCCAGCAGCTATACAGGGGATACGCAGTATTTT. Residues: CASSYTGDTQYF.

The chain recombines TRBV9 with TRBJ1-1, with D tentatively TRBD1 (6 bases). From germline, CDR1 is SGDLS and CDR2 YYNGEE. CDR3 size: 14 residues. V lost 0 bases and J lost 7, with 13 bases in between. CDR3 residues: CASSVEGQGNEAFF. The CDR3, as DNA: TGTGCCAGCAGCGTAGAGGGCCAGGGGAATGAAGCTTTCTTT.

The table lists this clone with a count of one. At the DNA level, this CDR3 is encoded by other sequences in the same sample as well. This sequence joins TRBV4-3 and TRBJ1-1; a weak D match, TRBD1 (6 bases). The V end lost 0 bases, the J end lost 4 bases, and 12 bases lay between the germline ends. There are 15 residues in the CDR3. CDR1 and CDR2 (germline): LGHNA, YSLEER. In DNA, the CDR3 is TGCGCCAGCAGCCAAGATCTGGGGGGCGGCACTGAAGCTTTCTTT. Its protein product is CASSQDLGGGTEAFF.

The rearrangement links TRBV7-8 to TRBJ2-1; D is possibly TRBD2 (5 bases). This CDR3 region has 16 residues. Trimming shortened V by 3 bases and J by 0 bases, and 12 bases separated the two germline ends. Germline loops: CDR1 SGHVS, CDR2 FQNEAQ. The DNA for the CDR3 is TGTGCCAGCAGCTTTGGGAGCGCCCTCTCCTACAATGAGCAGTTCTTC. This gives the protein CASSFGSALSYNEQFF.

The chain recombines TRBV6-1 with TRBJ1-1; perhaps TRBD1 as D (6 bases). Germline values: CDR1 MNHNS, CDR2 SASEGT. Deletions cut 7 bases from V and 2 bases from J, with 14 bases between. The CDR3 extends over 14 amino acids. The CDR3 DNA is TGTGCCAGCACTGAGGGGGTAGAAAACACTGAAGCTTTCTTT. It translates to CASTEGVENTEAFF.

The chain is built from TRBV5-5 and TRBJ1-2; 7 bases line up with TRBD1. This CDR3 contains 14 residues. Per the germline V gene, CDR1 is SGHKS and CDR2 is YYEKEE (reference sequence). V shed 4 bases, J shed 0 bases, and the junction held 3 bases outside the gene matches. The CDR3 nucleotides read TGTGCCAGCAGCCCCCAGGGGGCTAACTATGGCTACACCTTC. It specifies CASSPQGANYGYTF.